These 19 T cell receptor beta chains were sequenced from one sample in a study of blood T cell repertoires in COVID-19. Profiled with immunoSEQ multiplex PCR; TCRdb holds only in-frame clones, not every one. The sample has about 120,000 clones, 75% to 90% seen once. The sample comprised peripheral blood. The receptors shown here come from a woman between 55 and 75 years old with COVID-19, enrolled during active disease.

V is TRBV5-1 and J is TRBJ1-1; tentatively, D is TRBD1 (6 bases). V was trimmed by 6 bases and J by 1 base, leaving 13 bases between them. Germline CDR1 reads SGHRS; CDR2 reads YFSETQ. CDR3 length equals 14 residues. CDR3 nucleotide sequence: TGCGCCAGCACCCCAGGACAGCAGAACACTGAAGCTTTCTTT. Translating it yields CASTPGQQNTEAFF.

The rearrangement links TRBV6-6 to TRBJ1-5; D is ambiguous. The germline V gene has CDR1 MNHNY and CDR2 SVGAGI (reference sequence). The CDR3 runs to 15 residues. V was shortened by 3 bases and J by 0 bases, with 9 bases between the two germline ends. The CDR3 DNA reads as TGTGCCAGCAGTTATCCAGGAGGTAGCAATCAGCCCCAGCATTTT. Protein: CASSYPGGSNQPQHF.

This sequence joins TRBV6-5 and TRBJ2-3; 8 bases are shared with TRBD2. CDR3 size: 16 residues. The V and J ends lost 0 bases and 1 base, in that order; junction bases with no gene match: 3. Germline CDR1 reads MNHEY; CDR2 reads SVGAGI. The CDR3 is CASSYSRGAGTDTQYF. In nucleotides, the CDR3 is TGTGCCAGCAGTTACTCGCGGGGGGCGGGCACAGATACGCAGTATTTT.

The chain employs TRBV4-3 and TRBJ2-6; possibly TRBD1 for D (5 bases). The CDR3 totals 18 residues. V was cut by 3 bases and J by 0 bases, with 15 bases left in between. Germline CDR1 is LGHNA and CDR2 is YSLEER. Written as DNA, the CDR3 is TGCGCCAGCAGCCAGCCTCACAGGCAAATCTCTGGGGCCAACGTCCTGACTTTC. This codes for CASSQPHRQISGANVLTF.

The CDR3 DNA follows: TGTGCCAGCAGCCCCCAATTTAGGGACATACTACGCTATGGCTACACCTTC. As protein: CASSPQFRDILRYGYTF. V usage is TRBV7-2 and J usage is TRBJ1-2, with D possibly matching TRBD1 (6 bases). Trimming removed 5 bases at V and 4 bases at J, with 23 bases between. The CDR3 runs 17 residues. Looked up from germline, CDR1 is SGHTA and CDR2 is FQGNSA.

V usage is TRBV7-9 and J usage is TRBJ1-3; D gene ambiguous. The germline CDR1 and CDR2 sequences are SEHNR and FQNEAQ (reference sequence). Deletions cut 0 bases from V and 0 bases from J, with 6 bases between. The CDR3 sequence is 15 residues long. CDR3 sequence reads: CASSLAQISGNTIYF. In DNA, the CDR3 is TGTGCCAGCAGCTTAGCGCAGATCTCTGGAAACACCATATATTTT.

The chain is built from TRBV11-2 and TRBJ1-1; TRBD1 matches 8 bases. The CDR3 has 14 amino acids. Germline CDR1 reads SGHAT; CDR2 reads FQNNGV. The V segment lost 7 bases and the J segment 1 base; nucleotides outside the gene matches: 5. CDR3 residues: CASTWTGTNTEAFF. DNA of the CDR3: TGTGCCAGCACCTGGACAGGGACGAACACTGAAGCTTTCTTT.

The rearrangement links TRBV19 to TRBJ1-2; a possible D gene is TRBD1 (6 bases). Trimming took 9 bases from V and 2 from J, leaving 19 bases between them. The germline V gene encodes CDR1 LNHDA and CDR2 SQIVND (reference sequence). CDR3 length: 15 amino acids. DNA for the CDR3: TGTGCCAGCGCCCCGGGCCCAGGGGTCAACTATGGCTACACCTTC. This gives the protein CASAPGPGVNYGYTF. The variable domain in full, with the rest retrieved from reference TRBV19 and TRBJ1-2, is DGGITQSPKYLFRKEGQNVTLSCEQNLNHDAMYWYRQDPGQGLRLIYYSQIVNDFQKGDIAEGYSVSREKKESFPLTVTSAQKNPTAFYLCASAPGPGVNYGYTFGSGTRLTVV.

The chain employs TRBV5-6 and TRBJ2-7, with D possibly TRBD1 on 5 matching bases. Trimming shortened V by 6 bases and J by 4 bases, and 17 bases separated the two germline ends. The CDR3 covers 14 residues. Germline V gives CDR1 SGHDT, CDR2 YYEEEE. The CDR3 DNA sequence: TGTGCCAGCAATGGAAAGGGCAGGGCTTACGAGCAGTACTTC. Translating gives CASNGKGRAYEQYF.

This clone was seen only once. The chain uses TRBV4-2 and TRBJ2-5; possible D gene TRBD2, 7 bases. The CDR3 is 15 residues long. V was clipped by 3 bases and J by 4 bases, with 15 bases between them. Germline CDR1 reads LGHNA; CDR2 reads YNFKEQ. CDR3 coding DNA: TGTGCCAGCAGCCAGGGTCGAGGGGGGGCAGAGACCCAGTACTTC. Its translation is CASSQGRGGAETQYF.

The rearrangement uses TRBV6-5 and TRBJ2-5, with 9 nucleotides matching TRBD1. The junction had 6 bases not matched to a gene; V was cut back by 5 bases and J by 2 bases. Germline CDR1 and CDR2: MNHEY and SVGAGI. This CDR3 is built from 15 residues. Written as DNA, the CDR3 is TGTGCCAGCAGTCGGACAGGGGTTAGACAAGAGACCCAGTACTTC. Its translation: CASSRTGVRQETQYF.

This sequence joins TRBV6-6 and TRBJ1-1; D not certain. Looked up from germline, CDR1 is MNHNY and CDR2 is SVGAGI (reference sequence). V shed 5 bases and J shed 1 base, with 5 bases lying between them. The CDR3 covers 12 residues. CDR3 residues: CASSGRNTEAFF. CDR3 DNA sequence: TGTGCCAGCAGTGGCAGGAACACTGAAGCTTTCTTT.

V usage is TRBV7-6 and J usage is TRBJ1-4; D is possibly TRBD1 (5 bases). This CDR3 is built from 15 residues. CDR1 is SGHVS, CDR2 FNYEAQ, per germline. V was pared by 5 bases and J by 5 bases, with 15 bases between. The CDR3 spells CASSRKAGGNEKLFF. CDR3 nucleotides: TGTGCCAGCAGCCGCAAGGCCGGGGGAAATGAAAAACTGTTTTTT.

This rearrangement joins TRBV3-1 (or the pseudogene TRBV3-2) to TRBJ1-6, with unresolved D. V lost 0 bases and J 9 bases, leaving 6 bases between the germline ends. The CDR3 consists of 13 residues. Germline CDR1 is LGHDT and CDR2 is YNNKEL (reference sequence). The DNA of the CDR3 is TGTGCCAGCAGCCAAGATGAGGGTTCACCCCTCCACTTT. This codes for CASSQDEGSPLHF.

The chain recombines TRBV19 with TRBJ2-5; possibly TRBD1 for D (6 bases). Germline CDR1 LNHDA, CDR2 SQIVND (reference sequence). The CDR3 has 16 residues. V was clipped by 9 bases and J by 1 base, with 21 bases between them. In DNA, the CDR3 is TGTGCCAGCAAACCCGGGACAAGGGGTTTCCAAGAGACCCAGTACTTC. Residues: CASKPGTRGFQETQYF.

Here the CDR3 reads CASSDSASGGTDTQYF. In nucleotides, the CDR3 is TGTGCCAGCAGTGACTCGGCTAGCGGGGGCACAGATACGCAGTATTTT. The chain links TRBV6-4 to TRBJ2-3; 9 positions match TRBD2. The ends lost 0 bases at V and 1 base at J; junction bases unmatched: 2. Germline loops: CDR1 MRHNA, CDR2 SNTAGT. CDR3 size: 16 residues.

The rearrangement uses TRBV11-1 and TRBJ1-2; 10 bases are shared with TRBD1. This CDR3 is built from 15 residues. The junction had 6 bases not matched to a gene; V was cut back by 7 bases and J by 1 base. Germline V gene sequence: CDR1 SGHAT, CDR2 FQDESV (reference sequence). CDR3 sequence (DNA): TGTGCCAGCACCCTCGGACAGGGGGGTAACTATGGCTACACCTTC. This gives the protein CASTLGQGGNYGYTF.

The CDR3 DNA is TGTGCCAGTAGTACCCCGACAGGGGTCGGGAACACTGAAGCTTTCTTT. Translated, it gives CASSTPTGVGNTEAFF. V is TRBV19 and J is TRBJ1-1, with 8 nucleotides matching TRBD1. Trimming cost V 4 bases and J 1 base; bases outside gene matches: 8. CDR1 and CDR2 from the germline V gene are LNHDA and SQIVND (reference sequence). There are 16 residues in the CDR3. Full variable domain (rest looked up from reference TRBV19 and TRBJ1-1): DGGITQSPKYLFRKEGQNVTLSCEQNLNHDAMYWYRQDPGQGLRLIYYSQIVNDFQKGDIAEGYSVSREKKESFPLTVTSAQKNPTAFYLCASSTPTGVGNTEAFFGQGTRLTVV.

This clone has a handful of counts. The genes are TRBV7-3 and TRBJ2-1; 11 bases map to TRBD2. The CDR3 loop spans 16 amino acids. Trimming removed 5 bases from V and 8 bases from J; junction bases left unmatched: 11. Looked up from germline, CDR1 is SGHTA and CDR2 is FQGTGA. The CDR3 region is CASSPGGTSGSYEQFF. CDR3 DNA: TGTGCCAGCAGCCCGGGGGGGACTAGCGGCTCCTATGAGCAGTTCTTC.